The 30 T cell receptor beta chains presented below share a single source sample, sequenced in a study of cytomegalovirus exposure and HLA in healthy donors. The PCR was carried out with 60 Vbeta primers and 13 Jbeta primers. Data came from immunoSEQ multiplex PCR; TCRdb stores just in-frame clones and leaves some out. The sample includes 100,000 to 150,000 clones, over 70% of them seen just once. The specimen sequenced was PBMCs. These receptors were obtained from an older woman in good health and CMV-seropositive.

CDR3 in DNA: TGTGCCAGTAGTCCCCCCGGGACAGAGGTGAATTCACCCCTCCACTTT. Protein product: CASSPPGTEVNSPLHF. The chain combines TRBV19 with TRBJ1-6; TRBD1 matches 7 bases. This CDR3 has 16 amino acids. CDR1 LNHDA and CDR2 SQIVND come from the germline V gene (reference sequence). V shed 5 bases and J 7 bases; nucleotides not matched to a gene: 11. Based on the CDR3 plus reference TRBV19 and TRBJ1-6, the full variable domain is DGGITQSPKYLFRKEGQNVTLSCEQNLNHDAMYWYRQDPGQGLRLIYYSQIVNDFQKGDIAEGYSVSREKKESFPLTVTSAQKNPTAFYLCASSPPGTEVNSPLHFGNGTRLTVT.

V is TRBV6-5 and J is TRBJ1-5; 10 nucleotides align to TRBD1. The germline CDR1 and CDR2 sequences are MNHEY and SVGAGI. The length of the CDR3 is 15 residues. V trimming: 4 bases; J trimming: 5 bases; junction bases outside the gene matches: 5. The CDR3 DNA is TGTGCCAGCAGTTTGTCCGGGACAGGGGATCAGCCCCAGCATTTT. Protein product: CASSLSGTGDQPQHF.

The sample holds a few counts of this clone. This chain connects TRBV2 to TRBJ2-1; D is possibly TRBD2 (5 bases). The germline V gene has CDR1 SNHLY and CDR2 FYNNEI. The ends were cut back, 8 bases at V and 8 bases at J, with 25 bases in the middle. This CDR3 comprises 16 residues. CDR3 sequence (DNA): TGTGCCAGCCGTGTAGGAGCGGAGTCGATCCTGGATGAGCAGTTCTTC. Its translation is CASRVGAESILDEQFF.

The genes are TRBV5-4 and TRBJ2-2; 8 bases are a match to TRBD2. The length of the CDR3 is 14 residues. Looked up from germline, CDR1 is SGHNT and CDR2 is YYREEE (reference sequence). V lost 6 bases, J lost 5 bases, and 6 bases stayed unmatched. CDR3 in amino acids: CASTRGGGTGELFF. The CDR3 nucleotides read TGTGCCAGCACCAGAGGCGGGGGGACCGGGGAGCTGTTTTTT.

The chain combines TRBV2 with TRBJ2-6; TRBD1 aligns across 8 bases. Looked up from germline, CDR1 is SNHLY and CDR2 is FYNNEI. The CDR3 loop spans 18 amino acids. V was clipped by 6 bases and J by 4 bases; unmatched bases: 14. The CDR3 sequence: CASSAGTGPLAGANVLTF. CDR3 in DNA: TGTGCCAGCAGCGCCGGGACAGGCCCCTTGGCGGGGGCCAACGTCCTGACTTTC.

The chain recombines TRBV10-3 with TRBJ1-1; D may be TRBD1 (6 bases). This CDR3 has 13 residues. Germline V gives CDR1 ENHRY, CDR2 SYGVKD. The V end lost 9 bases, the J end lost 4 bases, and 15 bases lay between the germline ends. CDR3 loop: CAIKGGEGTEAFF. CDR3 DNA sequence: TGTGCCATTAAAGGGGGGGAGGGCACTGAAGCTTTCTTT.

V usage is TRBV6-1 and J usage is TRBJ1-4, with TRBD1 matching over 9 bases. This CDR3 contains 16 residues. V lost 3 bases and J lost 10; bases outside the gene matches: 12. Germline CDR1 and CDR2: MNHNS and SASEGT. CDR3: CASSDFARDRVGKLFF. The CDR3 DNA sequence: TGTGCCAGCAGTGATTTTGCCCGGGACAGGGTAGGAAAACTGTTTTTT.

V and J are TRBV9 and TRBJ2-2; 11 positions match TRBD2. Germline V gene data show CDR1 as SGDLS and CDR2 as YYNGEE. The CDR3 is 17 amino acids. V gave up 2 bases and J gave up 7 bases; unmatched junction bases: 10. CDR3 sequence: CASSVASGGRVDGELFF. CDR3 sequence (DNA): TGTGCCAGCAGCGTCGCTAGCGGGGGGCGGGTAGACGGGGAGCTGTTTTTT. The full variable domain, its missing parts supplied by reference TRBV9 and TRBJ2-2, is DSGVTQTPKHLITATGQRVTLRCSPRSGDLSVYWYQQSLDQGLQFLIQYYNGEERAKGNILERFSAQQFPDLHSELNLSSLELGDSALYFCASSVASGGRVDGELFFGEGSRLTVL.

V is TRBV5-4 and J is TRBJ2-5, with unresolved D. Germline CDR1 reads SGHNT; CDR2 reads YYREEE (reference sequence). The V end was cut by 3 bases, the J end by 5 bases, with 14 bases between. The CDR3 spans 14 residues. CDR3 in amino acids: CASSSNPERETQYF. The CDR3 DNA follows: TGTGCCAGCAGCTCCAATCCCGAGAGGGAGACCCAGTACTTC. Based on the CDR3 plus reference TRBV5-4 and TRBJ2-5, the full variable domain is ETGVTQSPTHLIKTRGQQVTLRCSSQSGHNTVSWYQQALGQGPQFIFQYYREEENGRGNFPPRFSGLQFPNYSSELNVNALELDDSALYLCASSSNPERETQYFGPGTRLLVL.

This sequence joins TRBV6-5 and TRBJ1-2; 9 positions agree with TRBD1. This CDR3 is built from 11 residues. V trimming: 6 bases; J trimming: 8 bases; junction bases outside the gene matches: 1. The germline V gene encodes CDR1 MNHEY and CDR2 SVGAGI. Written as DNA, the CDR3 is TGTGCCAGCAGCACAGGGGGCGGCTACACCTTC. It encodes CASSTGGGYTF.

In its sample, this clone was seen once. This chain uses TRBV6-1 with TRBJ2-4; D is perhaps TRBD1 (5 bases). Trimming removed 1 base at V and 0 bases at J, with 10 bases between. Germline V gene lookup returns CDR1 MNHNS and CDR2 SASEGT. There are 16 residues in the CDR3. The CDR3 region has the DNA TGTGCCAGCAGTGAAGGAAGGGGCCGAGCCAAAAACATTCAGTACTTC. This codes for CASSEGRGRAKNIQYF.

This rearrangement joins TRBV7-9 to TRBJ1-2; TRBD1 aligns across 9 bases. This CDR3 has 14 amino acids. CDR1 is SEHNR and CDR2 is FQNEAQ in the germline V gene (reference sequence). Unmatched junction bases numbered 3, after V lost 5 bases and J lost 2 bases. DNA of the CDR3: TGTGCCAGCAGCCCCGGACAGGGGAACTATGGCTACACCTTC. The encoded protein is CASSPGQGNYGYTF.

V and J are TRBV9 and TRBJ1-1; D gene unclear. The CDR3 is made up of 13 amino acids. The V and J ends lost 4 bases and 11 bases respectively, with 18 bases between them. Germline V gene sequence: CDR1 SGDLS, CDR2 YYNGEE. CDR3 sequence (DNA): TGTGCCAGCAGCCCCTCGGTCGAGGGTACGGCTTTCTTT. Its protein product is CASSPSVEGTAFF. The full variable domain, its missing parts supplied by reference TRBV9 and TRBJ1-1, is DSGVTQTPKHLITATGQRVTLRCSPRSGDLSVYWYQQSLDQGLQFLIQYYNGEERAKGNILERFSAQQFPDLHSELNLSSLELGDSALYFCASSPSVEGTAFFGQGTRLTVV.

DNA for the CDR3: TGTGCCAGCCAGGACAGTAGCACAGATACGCAGTATTTT. It encodes CASQDSSTDTQYF. This chain links TRBV6-5 with TRBJ2-3, with D tentatively TRBD1 (6 bases). V was cut by 8 bases and J by 0 bases, with 9 bases left in between. Germline V CDR1 and CDR2: MNHEY, SVGAGI. This CDR3 is built from 13 residues.

V usage is TRBV6-5 and J usage is TRBJ2-7, with 7 bases aligning to TRBD1. Germline-derived CDR1 and CDR2 are MNHEY and SVGAGI. J gave up 2 bases and V 2 bases, and 0 bases lay outside the gene matches. This CDR3 is 13 amino acids long. The CDR3 reads CASSYDRAYEQYF. The CDR3 DNA sequence: TGTGCCAGCAGTTACGACAGGGCCTACGAGCAGTACTTC.

The V call is TRBV29-1, the J call TRBJ2-5; TRBD2 aligns across 7 bases. Near its end, the DNA agrees better with TRBJ2-7, so the J call may be wrong. CDR1 and CDR2 (germline): SQVTM, ANQGSEA. The CDR3 has 13 residues. CDR3 nucleotide sequence: TGCAGCTCGGGTCGGGGGGTAGGGAACGAGCAGTACTTC. It encodes CSSGRGVGNEQYF.

This clone was seen a handful of times. The V and J genes are TRBV11-2 and TRBJ1-1; D is undetermined. CDR1 and CDR2 from the germline V gene are SGHAT and FQNNGV. V lost 5 bases and J 1 base, leaving 11 bases between the germline ends. The CDR3 spans 14 residues. Here the CDR3 reads CASSPQTPNTEAFF. CDR3 DNA sequence: TGTGCCAGCAGCCCCCAGACACCGAACACTGAAGCTTTCTTT.

The chain links TRBV27 to TRBJ2-5, with TRBD1 matching 9 bases. The J call may be wrong; the DNA end is better matched by TRBJ2-7. The CDR3 runs to 15 residues. Per germline, CDR1 MNHEY and CDR2 SMNVEV (reference sequence). The DNA for the CDR3 is TGTGCCAGCAGTTTCCTCCCGGGACAGGGTTACGAGCAGTACTTC. This encodes CASSFLPGQGYEQYF.

This clone was detected only a few times. The rearrangement links TRBV19 to TRBJ1-1, with 8 bases fitting TRBD1. CDR3 length equals 15 residues. V was clipped by 2 bases and J by 1 base; unmatched bases: 3. Germline lookup yields CDR1 LNHDA and CDR2 SQIVND (reference sequence). In DNA form, the CDR3 reads TGTGCCAGTAGTATACCGGGACAGGCGAACACTGAAGCTTTCTTT. This translates into CASSIPGQANTEAFF. Variable domain in full (rest from reference TRBV19 and TRBJ1-1): DGGITQSPKYLFRKEGQNVTLSCEQNLNHDAMYWYRQDPGQGLRLIYYSQIVNDFQKGDIAEGYSVSREKKESFPLTVTSAQKNPTAFYLCASSIPGQANTEAFFGQGTRLTVV.

The V call is TRBV7-6, the J call TRBJ1-1; D remains unclear. The germline V and J ends were trimmed by 3 bases and 4 bases, with 12 bases remaining between them. The CDR3 has 14 residues. Germline V lookup: CDR1 SGHVS, CDR2 FNYEAQ. Here the CDR3 reads CASSFDSSGTEAFF. The CDR3 bases are TGTGCCAGCAGCTTTGACTCCTCGGGCACTGAAGCTTTCTTT.

V gene TRBV28 combines with J gene TRBJ2-7; 10 bases line up with TRBD1. Germline values: CDR1 MDHEN, CDR2 SYDVKM. This CDR3 is 14 amino acids long. V gave up 3 bases and J gave up 4 bases; unmatched junction bases: 3. The CDR3 region has the DNA TGTGCCAGCAGTTTCAGGGACAGGGGTTACGAGCAGTACTTC. Amino acids: CASSFRDRGYEQYF.

To note about this clone: Other DNA sequences in this specimen translate into the identical CDR3. The chain combines TRBV6-5 with TRBJ2-3; D unresolved. CDR3 size: 12 residues. Trimming cost V 6 bases and J 0 bases, with 4 bases left between them. CDR1 MNHEY and CDR2 SVGAGI come from the germline V gene. In DNA form, the CDR3 reads TGTGCCAGCAGAAGCAGCACAGATACGCAGTATTTT. As protein: CASRSSTDTQYF.

CDR3 DNA sequence: TGTGCCAGCCCCGGTGCCAGGGGGAAGGACACTGAAGCTTTCTTT. Translating it yields CASPGARGKDTEAFF. This chain links TRBV2 with TRBJ1-1, with 7 bases aligning to TRBD1. J lost 3 bases, V lost 8 bases, and 12 bases had no gene match. Germline V gives CDR1 SNHLY, CDR2 FYNNEI. This CDR3 contains 15 residues.

The chain couples TRBV11-3 to TRBJ1-1, with D unclear. V dropped 6 bases and J dropped 5 bases, with 13 bases sitting between them. The CDR3 consists of 13 residues. In germline, CDR1 is SGHNT, CDR2 YENEEA. CDR3 in DNA: TGTGCCAGCAGTCATTCGCGGGATACTGAAGCTTTCTTT. This codes for CASSHSRDTEAFF.

The chain employs TRBV25-1 and TRBJ1-2, with D possibly being TRBD1 (5 bases). Germline V gene sequence: CDR1 MGHDK, CDR2 SYGVNS. The CDR3 consists of 13 residues. Trimming removed 2 bases at V and 2 bases at J, with 6 bases between. The CDR3 protein is CASSEQGNYGYTF. The CDR3 DNA reads TGTGCCAGCAGTGAACAGGGAAACTATGGCTACACCTTC.

The CDR3 DNA follows: TGTGCCAGCAGCCAAGAGTGGGCTAGCGGGGGAAATGAGCAGTTCTTC. Translated: CASSQEWASGGNEQFF. The gene calls are TRBV4-2 and TRBJ2-1; TRBD2 aligns across 10 bases. J gave up 7 bases and V 0 bases, and 6 bases lay outside the gene matches. The germline V gene encodes CDR1 LGHNA and CDR2 YNFKEQ. The length of the CDR3 is 16 residues.

The rearrangement joins TRBV6-1 to TRBJ2-1, with 7 bases that match TRBD1. The CDR3 sequence is 19 residues long. V shed 2 bases and J 1 base; nucleotides not matched to a gene: 14. The V gene's germline CDR1 is MNHNS and CDR2 SASEGT. The CDR3 sequence is CASSENPRMTGSSYNEQFF. CDR3 DNA: TGTGCCAGCAGTGAAAACCCACGCATGACAGGGTCATCCTACAATGAGCAGTTCTTC.

CDR3 sequence reads: CASSSSARGNTEAFF. The DNA of the CDR3 is TGTGCCAGCAGCTCCTCGGCGCGGGGGAACACTGAAGCTTTCTTT. The V call is TRBV9, the J call TRBJ1-1; D remains unclear. This CDR3 has 15 residues. Trimming took 4 bases from V and 1 from J, leaving 14 bases between them. Per the germline V gene, CDR1 is SGDLS and CDR2 is YYNGEE.

The V call is TRBV5-1, the J call TRBJ2-3; perhaps TRBD1 as D (5 bases). The CDR3 runs 15 residues. V lost 5 bases to trimming and J lost 0 bases, with 13 bases between them. The germline V gene has CDR1 SGHRS and CDR2 YFSETQ. The CDR3, as DNA: TGCGCCAGCAGACCAACAGGCCTCAGCACAGATACGCAGTATTTT. This gives the protein CASRPTGLSTDTQYF.

This clone was found a few times. The V and J genes are TRBV19 and TRBJ2-4; D may be TRBD1 (5 bases). There are 12 residues in the CDR3. Germline V lookup: CDR1 LNHDA, CDR2 SQIVND (reference sequence). V lost 5 bases and J 11 bases, leaving 13 bases between the germline ends. The CDR3 region has the DNA TGTGCCAGTAGTGCCAGGGAAAGGGTTCAGTACTTC. Translation gives CASSARERVQYF.